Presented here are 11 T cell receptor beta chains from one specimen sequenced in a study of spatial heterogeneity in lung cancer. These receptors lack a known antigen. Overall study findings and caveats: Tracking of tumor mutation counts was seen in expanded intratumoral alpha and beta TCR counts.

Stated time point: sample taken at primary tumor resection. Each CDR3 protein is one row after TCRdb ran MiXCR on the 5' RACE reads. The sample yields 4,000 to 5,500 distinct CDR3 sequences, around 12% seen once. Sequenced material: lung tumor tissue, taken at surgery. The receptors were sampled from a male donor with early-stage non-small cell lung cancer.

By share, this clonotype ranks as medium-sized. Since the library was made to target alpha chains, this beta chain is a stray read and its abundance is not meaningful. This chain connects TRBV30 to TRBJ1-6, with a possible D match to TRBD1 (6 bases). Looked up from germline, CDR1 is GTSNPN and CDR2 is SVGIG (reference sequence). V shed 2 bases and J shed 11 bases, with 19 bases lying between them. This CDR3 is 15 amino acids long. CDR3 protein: CAWSPDLGQNTPLHF. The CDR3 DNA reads TGTGCCTGGAGTCCGGACCTTGGACAGAATACACCCCTCCACTTT. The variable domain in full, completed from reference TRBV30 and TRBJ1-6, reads SQTIHQWPATLVQPVGSPLSLECTVEGTSNPNLYWYRQAAGRGLQLLFYSVGIGQISSEVPQNLSASRPQDRQFILSSKKLLLSDSGFYLCAWSPDLGQNTPLHFGNGTRLTVT.

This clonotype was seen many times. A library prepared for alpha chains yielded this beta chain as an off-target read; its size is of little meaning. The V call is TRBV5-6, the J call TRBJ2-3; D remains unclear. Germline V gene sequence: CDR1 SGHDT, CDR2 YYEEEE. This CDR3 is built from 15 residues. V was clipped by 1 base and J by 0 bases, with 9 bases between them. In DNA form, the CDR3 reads TGTGCCAGCAGCTTGAGTCAACGGAGCACAGATACGCAGTATTTT. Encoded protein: CASSLSQRSTDTQYF.

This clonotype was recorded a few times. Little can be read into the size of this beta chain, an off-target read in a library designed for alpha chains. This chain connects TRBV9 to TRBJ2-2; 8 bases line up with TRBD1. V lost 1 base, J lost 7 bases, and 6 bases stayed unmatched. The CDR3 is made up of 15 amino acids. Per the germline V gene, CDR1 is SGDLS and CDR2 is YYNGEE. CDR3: CASSVNQGAIGELFF. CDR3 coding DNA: TGTGCCAGCAGCGTAAACCAGGGGGCGATCGGGGAGCTGTTTTTT.

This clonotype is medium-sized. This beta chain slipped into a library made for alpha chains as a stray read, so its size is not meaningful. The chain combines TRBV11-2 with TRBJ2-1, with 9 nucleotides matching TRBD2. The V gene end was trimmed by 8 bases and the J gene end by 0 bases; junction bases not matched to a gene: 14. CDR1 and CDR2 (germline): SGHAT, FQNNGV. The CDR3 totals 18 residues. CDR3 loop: CASRRVPSGVSSYNEQFF. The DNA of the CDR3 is TGTGCCAGCCGTAGGGTTCCTAGCGGGGTAAGCTCCTACAATGAGCAGTTCTTC.

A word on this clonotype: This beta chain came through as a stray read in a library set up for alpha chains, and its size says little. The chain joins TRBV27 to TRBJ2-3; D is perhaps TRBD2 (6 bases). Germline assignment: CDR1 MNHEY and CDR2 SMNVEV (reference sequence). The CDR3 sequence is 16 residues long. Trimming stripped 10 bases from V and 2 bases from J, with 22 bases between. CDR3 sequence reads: CATSPRRGAITDTQYF. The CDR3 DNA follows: TGTGCCACCTCCCCCCGGCGGGGAGCTATCACAGATACGCAGTATTTT.

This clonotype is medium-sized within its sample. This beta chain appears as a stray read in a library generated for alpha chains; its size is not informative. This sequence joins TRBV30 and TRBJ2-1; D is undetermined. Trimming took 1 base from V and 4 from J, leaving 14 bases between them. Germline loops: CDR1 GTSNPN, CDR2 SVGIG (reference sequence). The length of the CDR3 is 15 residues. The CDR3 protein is CAWSGEVYRYNEQFF. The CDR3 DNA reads TGTGCCTGGAGTGGAGAGGTTTACCGATACAATGAGCAGTTCTTC.

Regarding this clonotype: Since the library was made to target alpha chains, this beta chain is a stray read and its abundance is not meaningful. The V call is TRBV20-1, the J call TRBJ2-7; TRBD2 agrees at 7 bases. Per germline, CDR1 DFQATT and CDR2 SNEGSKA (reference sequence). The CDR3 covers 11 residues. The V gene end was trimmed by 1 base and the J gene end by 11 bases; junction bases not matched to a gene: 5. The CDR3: CSARVGGRKYF. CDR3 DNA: TGCAGTGCTAGAGTGGGAGGGAGGAAGTACTTC.

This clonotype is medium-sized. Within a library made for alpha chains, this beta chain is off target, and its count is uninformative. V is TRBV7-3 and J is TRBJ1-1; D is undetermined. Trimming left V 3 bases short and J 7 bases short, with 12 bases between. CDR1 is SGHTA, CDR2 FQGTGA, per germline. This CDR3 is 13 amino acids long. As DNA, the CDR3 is TGTGCCAGCAGCTTTTCGGAATGGGGTGAAGCTTTCTTT. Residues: CASSFSEWGEAFF.

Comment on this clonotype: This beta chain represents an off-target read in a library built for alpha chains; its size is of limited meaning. CDR3 protein: CASSQEVQRRNGYTF. CDR3 sequence (DNA): TGTGCCAGCAGCCAAGAAGTACAGAGAAGAAACGGCTACACCTTC. This chain uses TRBV14 with TRBJ1-2, with no clear D. The V and J ends lost 0 bases and 8 bases respectively, with 16 bases between them. CDR3 length: 15 amino acids. Germline loops: CDR1 SGHDN, CDR2 FVKESK. Full variable domain (outside the CDR3, taken from reference TRBV14 and TRBJ1-2): EAGVTQFPSHSVIEKGQTVTLRCDPISGHDNLYWYRRVMGKEIKFLLHFVKESKQDESGMPNNRFLAERTGGTYSTLKVQPAELEDSGVYFCASSQEVQRRNGYTFGSGTRLTVV.

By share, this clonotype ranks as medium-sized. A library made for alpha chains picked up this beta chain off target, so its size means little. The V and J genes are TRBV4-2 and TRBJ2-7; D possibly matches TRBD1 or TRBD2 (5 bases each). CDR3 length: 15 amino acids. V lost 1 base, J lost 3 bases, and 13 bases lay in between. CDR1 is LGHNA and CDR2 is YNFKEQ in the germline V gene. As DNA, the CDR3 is TGTGCCAGCAGCCAAGGGCTGGGACCCCGCTACGAGCAGTACTTC. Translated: CASSQGLGPRYEQYF.

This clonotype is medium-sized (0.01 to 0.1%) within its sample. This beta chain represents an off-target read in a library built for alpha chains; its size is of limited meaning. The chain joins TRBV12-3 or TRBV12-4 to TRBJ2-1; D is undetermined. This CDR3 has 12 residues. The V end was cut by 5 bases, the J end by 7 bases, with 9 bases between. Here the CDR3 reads CASSLNRNEQFF. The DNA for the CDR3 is TGTGCCAGCAGTCTGAATCGGAATGAGCAGTTCTTC.